The clone carrying this T cell receptor (beta chain) was picked up one time. Seattle researchers signed up patients amid active infection and tracked them longitudinally. This sample is part of a study of blood T cell repertoires in COVID-19. Study context: Samples taken during acute and convalescent COVID-19 were collected in the United States, Italy and Spain. Sample material is recorded as cDNA or gDNA derived from T cells, B-cell-depleted T cells, or PBMCs.

How the authors handled the data: Counts of nucleated cells, estimated from reference gene primer amplification, were obtained. Generated by immunoSEQ multiplex PCR, the TCRdb table keeps only in-frame clones and is missing some. The DNA was the basis for D and trimming; V, J and clone size are from that table. The sample has about 160,000 clones, about 80% seen once; the top ten hold 6.5% to 9%. Looked up from germline, CDR1 is MGHDK and CDR2 is SYGVNS. CDR3 length equals 15 residues. Trimming stripped 1 base from V and 2 bases from J, with 11 bases between. V and J are TRBV25-1 and TRBJ2-5; possible D gene TRBD2, 6 bases. Sequencing input: peripheral blood. This receptor was obtained from a middle-aged woman with COVID-19, enrolled during active disease. The CDR3 reads CASSELGGAQETQYF. The CDR3 nucleotides read TGTGCCAGCAGTGAATTGGGGGGAGCACAAGAGACCCAGTACTTC.